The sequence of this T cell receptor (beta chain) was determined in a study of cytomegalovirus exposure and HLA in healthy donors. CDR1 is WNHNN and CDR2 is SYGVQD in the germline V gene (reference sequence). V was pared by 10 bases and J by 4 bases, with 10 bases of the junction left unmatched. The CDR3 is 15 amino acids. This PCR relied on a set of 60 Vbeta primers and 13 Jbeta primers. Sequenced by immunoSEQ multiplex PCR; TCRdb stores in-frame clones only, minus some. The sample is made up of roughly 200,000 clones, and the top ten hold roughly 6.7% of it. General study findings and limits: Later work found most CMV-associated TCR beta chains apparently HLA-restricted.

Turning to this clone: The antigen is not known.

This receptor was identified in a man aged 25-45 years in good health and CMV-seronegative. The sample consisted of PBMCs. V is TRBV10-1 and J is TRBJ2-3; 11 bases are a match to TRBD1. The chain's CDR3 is CATGPGQGVADTQYF. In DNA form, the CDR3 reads TGCGCCACCGGCCCGGGACAGGGGGTCGCAGATACGCAGTATTTT.